This TCR beta chain stems from a study of early stage breast cancer tumors. Background on the study: Each sample averaged approximately 9.6-fold read coverage. General observations from the study: Comparing each tissue with blood distinguished tumor from normal in about 90% of the 16 patients. Most shared enriched TCRB sequences were commonly generated ones. Tumors had approximately 2.5-fold higher T cell density than normal breast.

Trimming took off 0 bases at V and 6 bases at J, with 19 bases between the two ends. The CDR3 covers 17 residues. Germline CDR1 is SGHTA and CDR2 is FQGNSA. With regard to this clone: Its matching antigen is unknown.

The assay was immunoSEQ multiplex PCR, and TCRdb's table has in-frame clones only and misses some. In the table there are some 58,000 clones, about 74% of which are singletons. Sequenced input: blood. The TCR was taken from a person in their twenties or thirties with breast cancer. The rearrangement uses TRBV7-2 and TRBJ2-3; either TRBD1 or TRBD2 may supply D (5 bases each). CDR3 region: CASSLAWGSSARDTQYF. For the CDR3, the DNA is TGTGCCAGCAGCTTAGCGTGGGGGAGCTCCGCGAGGGATACGCAGTATTTT.